Listed below are T cell receptor beta chains from one sample, sequenced in a study of shared T cell receptors in the human thymus. The method was immunoSEQ multiplex PCR; TCRdb's version includes in-frame clones alone and lacks a portion of them. The table lists some 720,000 clones, 85% to 90% of them singletons. This sample was shared with a second study, whose subject was human thymus T cells.

Material for sequencing was thymocytes. The receptors shown here come from a boy younger than two with a congenital heart defect. The CDR3 runs from the conserved cysteine through the conserved F or W. D genes are given only for firm matches. Some rows have no size entry. The others give once, few or many, or a class for an expanded clone.

j_gene: TRBJ2-7
d_gene: TRBD1
v_gene: TRBV6-1
abundance: -
CDR3nt: TGTGCCAGCAGTGACGGCAGGGGGCGCGCCTACGAGCAGTACTTC
CDR3aa: CASSDGRGRAYEQYF

j_gene: TRBJ2-7
d_gene: TRBD2
v_gene: TRBV2
abundance: -
CDR3nt: TGTGCCAGCAGTGAAGGACTAGCGGGAGAATACGAGCAGTACTTC
CDR3aa: CASSEGLAGEYEQYF

j_gene: TRBJ2-1
d_gene: -
v_gene: TRBV11-3
abundance: -
CDR3nt: TGTGCCAGCTCGGGGTCGGCGGGGAGCTCCTACAATGAGCAGTTCTTC
CDR3aa: CASSGSAGSSYNEQFF

j_gene: TRBJ2-2
d_gene: TRBD2
v_gene: TRBV5-1
abundance: few
CDR3nt: TGCGCCAGCAGCTTGTACTTAGTCCCGAGTAGCGGGAGTGGAATCGGGGAGCTGTTTTTT
CDR3aa: CASSLYLVPSSGSGIGELFF

j_gene: TRBJ2-7
d_gene: -
v_gene: TRBV6-5
abundance: -
CDR3nt: TGTGCCAGCACTAAAGTTGGGCAGACCTACGAGCAGTACTTC
CDR3aa: CASTKVGQTYEQYF

j_gene: TRBJ1-1
d_gene: -
v_gene: TRBV6-6
abundance: -
CDR3nt: TGTGCCAGCAGCCCTACGGAAGGCGGGGGGAACACTGAAGCTTTCTTT
CDR3aa: CASSPTEGGGNTEAFF

j_gene: TRBJ2-1
d_gene: -
v_gene: TRBV28
abundance: once
CDR3nt: TGTGCCAGCAGTTTCTCCAGGGGGGCTACCTTAGCCTACAATGAGCAGTTCTTC
CDR3aa: CASSFSRGATLAYNEQFF

j_gene: TRBJ2-7
d_gene: -
v_gene: TRBV2
abundance: -
CDR3nt: TGTGCCAGCAGGGGGGTAGGACAGTCCTACGAGCAGTACTTC
CDR3aa: CASRGVGQSYEQYF

j_gene: TRBJ2-7
d_gene: TRBD2
v_gene: TRBV27
abundance: once
CDR3nt: TGTGCCAGCAGTATCACCCTCCCTTTACTAGCGGGAAAGGACGAGCAGTACTTC
CDR3aa: CASSITLPLLAGKDEQYF

j_gene: TRBJ2-3
d_gene: TRBD2
v_gene: TRBV2
abundance: -
CDR3nt: TGTGCCAGCCCCGAAGGGAGGGGTGGAGGAGATACGCAGTATTTT
CDR3aa: CASPEGRGGGDTQYF

j_gene: TRBJ2-1
d_gene: TRBD2
v_gene: TRBV11-3
abundance: -
CDR3nt: TGTGCCAGCAGCTCGAGCGGGAGGGCCTACAATGAGCAGTTCTTC
CDR3aa: CASSSSGRAYNEQFF

j_gene: TRBJ1-1
d_gene: -
v_gene: TRBV28
abundance: -
CDR3nt: TGTGCCATCTCACAGGGTACTAAAGCTTTCTTT
CDR3aa: CAISQGTKAFF

j_gene: TRBJ2-5
d_gene: TRBD1
v_gene: TRBV25-1
abundance: -
CDR3nt: TGTGTCAGCAGTGACAGGGGTACGGAGACCCAGTACTTC
CDR3aa: CVSSDRGTETQYF

j_gene: TRBJ2-5
d_gene: -
v_gene: TRBV9
abundance: -
CDR3nt: TGTGCCAGCAGCGTAGTAGCGGATAAACAAGAGACCCAGTACTTC
CDR3aa: CASSVVADKQETQYF

j_gene: TRBJ1-5
d_gene: -
v_gene: TRBV28
abundance: once
CDR3nt: TGTGCCAGCAGTTTAAAGGGGCCGACGAATCAGCCCCAGCATTTT
CDR3aa: CASSLKGPTNQPQHF

j_gene: TRBJ2-7
d_gene: TRBD2
v_gene: TRBV7-2
abundance: -
CDR3nt: TGTGCCAGCAGAATTAGCGGGAGCCCCTACGAGCAGTACTTC
CDR3aa: CASRISGSPYEQYF

j_gene: TRBJ2-1
d_gene: TRBD2
v_gene: TRBV7-6
abundance: -
CDR3nt: TGTGCCAGCAGCCGCCTGGCTAGCGGGACTCACAATGAGCAGTTCTTC
CDR3aa: CASSRLASGTHNEQFF

j_gene: TRBJ2-1
d_gene: TRBD2
v_gene: TRBV11-2
abundance: -
CDR3nt: TGTGCCAGCAGCCCAGGGACTAGCGACAATGAGCAGTTCTTC
CDR3aa: CASSPGTSDNEQFF

j_gene: TRBJ2-7
d_gene: TRBD2
v_gene: TRBV5-5
abundance: -
CDR3nt: TGTGCCAGCAGCTTGGTGGGACTTAGCGGGAGGGCCTGGTCCTACGAGCAGTACTTC
CDR3aa: CASSLVGLSGRAWSYEQYF

j_gene: TRBJ1-5
d_gene: -
v_gene: TRBV30
abundance: -
CDR3nt: TGTGCCTGGAGCGGGTCTGTTGATCAGCCCCAGCATTTT
CDR3aa: CAWSGSVDQPQHF

j_gene: TRBJ2-1
d_gene: TRBD2
v_gene: TRBV11-2
abundance: -
CDR3nt: TGTGCCAGCAGCCACGCCGGACTAGGACGGGATGAGCAGTTCTTC
CDR3aa: CASSHAGLGRDEQFF

j_gene: TRBJ2-1
d_gene: TRBD2
v_gene: TRBV18
abundance: -
CDR3nt: TGTGCCAGCTCACCTCAGGGACTAGTGTATTACAATGAGCAGTTCTTC
CDR3aa: CASSPQGLVYYNEQFF

j_gene: TRBJ2-3
d_gene: -
v_gene: TRBV21-1
abundance: -
CDR3nt: TGTGCGAGAAGAGTCACAGATACGCAGTATTTT
CDR3aa: CARRVTDTQYF

j_gene: TRBJ1-4
d_gene: -
v_gene: TRBV11-2
abundance: -
CDR3nt: TGTGCCAGCAGCTTGTACCAGGGGTCCCCTAATGAAAAACTGTTTTTT
CDR3aa: CASSLYQGSPNEKLFF

j_gene: TRBJ2-1
d_gene: TRBD2
v_gene: TRBV5-8
abundance: -
CDR3nt: TGTGCCAGCAGCTTGGAGTCTGGTAGCGGGAGATGGGGCAATGAGCAGTTCTTC
CDR3aa: CASSLESGSGRWGNEQFF

j_gene: TRBJ2-7
d_gene: -
v_gene: TRBV4-2
abundance: once
CDR3nt: TGTGCCAGCAGCCAGGCGGGACAGAGCTACGAGCAGTACTTC
CDR3aa: CASSQAGQSYEQYF

j_gene: TRBJ2-7
d_gene: -
v_gene: TRBV5-6
abundance: -
CDR3nt: TGTGCCAGCAGCTTGGCGGTAGACTCCTACGAGCAGTACTTC
CDR3aa: CASSLAVDSYEQYF

j_gene: TRBJ2-1
d_gene: TRBD2
v_gene: TRBV19
abundance: -
CDR3nt: TGTGCCAGTAGCATGCGGGAGGAGCAGTTCTTC
CDR3aa: CASSMREEQFF

j_gene: TRBJ2-3
d_gene: TRBD2
v_gene: TRBV10-3
abundance: -
CDR3nt: TGTGCCATCAGTGGGATAACCGGGACTAAATTCAGAGATACGCAGTATTTT
CDR3aa: CAISGITGTKFRDTQYF

j_gene: TRBJ1-1
d_gene: -
v_gene: TRBV28
abundance: -
CDR3nt: TGTGCCAGCAGTAAAGCGGGTGGGACTGAAGCTTTCTTT
CDR3aa: CASSKAGGTEAFF

j_gene: TRBJ2-1
d_gene: TRBD1
v_gene: TRBV27
abundance: -
CDR3nt: TGTGCCAGCATCTCTCCGGGACAGGGCTACAATGAGCAGTTCTTC
CDR3aa: CASISPGQGYNEQFF

j_gene: TRBJ1-1
d_gene: -
v_gene: TRBV10-2
abundance: -
CDR3nt: TGCGCCAGCAGTGAGCCCCAACAGAACACTGAAGCTTTCTTT
CDR3aa: CASSEPQQNTEAFF

j_gene: TRBJ2-4
d_gene: TRBD1
v_gene: TRBV28
abundance: -
CDR3nt: TGTGCCAGCAGTTTACCGACAGGGGGCGGGACCCTAGCCAAAAACATTCAGTACTTC
CDR3aa: CASSLPTGGGTLAKNIQYF

j_gene: TRBJ2-7
d_gene: TRBD1
v_gene: TRBV4-1
abundance: -
CDR3nt: TGCGCCAGCAGCCAAGTACCGGGACAGGGGAATCACGAGCAGTACTTC
CDR3aa: CASSQVPGQGNHEQYF

j_gene: TRBJ2-1
d_gene: TRBD2
v_gene: TRBV28
abundance: few
CDR3nt: TGTGCCAGCAGACACGGACTAGCGGGAGGGAATGAGCAGTTCTTC
CDR3aa: CASRHGLAGGNEQFF

j_gene: TRBJ2-7
d_gene: TRBD1
v_gene: TRBV28
abundance: -
CDR3nt: TGTGCCAGCAGTCCCAGGACAGGGAACTACGAGCAGTACTTC
CDR3aa: CASSPRTGNYEQYF

j_gene: TRBJ2-7
d_gene: TRBD1
v_gene: TRBV30
abundance: -
CDR3nt: TGTGCCTGGAGTGTACAGGGGGCGCACCCCCCACCGGTGGACCACTACGAGCAGTACTTC
CDR3aa: CAWSVQGAHPPPVDHYEQYF

j_gene: TRBJ2-2
d_gene: -
v_gene: TRBV5-6
abundance: -
CDR3nt: TGTGCCAGCAGTGCTGCTGGACTGGTCGACACCGGGGAGCTGTTTTTT
CDR3aa: CASSAAGLVDTGELFF

j_gene: TRBJ2-2
d_gene: TRBD1
v_gene: TRBV5-8
abundance: once
CDR3nt: TGTGCCAGCAGCTCTCCCCCGGGACAGGAGAACACCGGGGAGCTGTTTTTT
CDR3aa: CASSSPPGQENTGELFF

j_gene: TRBJ2-3
d_gene: -
v_gene: TRBV9
abundance: -
CDR3nt: TGTGCCAGCAGCGTAGCGGGAGATACGCAGTATTTT
CDR3aa: CASSVAGDTQYF

j_gene: TRBJ2-1
d_gene: TRBD2
v_gene: TRBV13
abundance: -
CDR3nt: TGTGCCAGCAGCCCTCAAGGGCTAGCGGGGAATGAGCAGTTCTTC
CDR3aa: CASSPQGLAGNEQFF

j_gene: TRBJ1-1
d_gene: -
v_gene: TRBV6-4
abundance: -
CDR3nt: TGTGCCAGCAGTGACTCCCCAAGGCCAGGGGCTAACACTGAAGCTTTCTTT
CDR3aa: CASSDSPRPGANTEAFF

j_gene: TRBJ1-4
d_gene: -
v_gene: TRBV27
abundance: -
CDR3nt: TGTGCCAGCACCGCGGGGGCCCAATTTGGAAAACTGTTTTTT
CDR3aa: CASTAGAQFGKLFF

j_gene: TRBJ2-7
d_gene: TRBD2
v_gene: TRBV4-3
abundance: few
CDR3nt: TGCGCCAGCAGCCAAGGTGGCGGGAGGCCTTCCCGGTACGAGCAGTACTTC
CDR3aa: CASSQGGGRPSRYEQYF

j_gene: TRBJ1-1
d_gene: -
v_gene: TRBV7-9
abundance: -
CDR3nt: TGTGCCAGCAGCTCCAACAGGGAAGGGACTGAAGCTTTCTTT
CDR3aa: CASSSNREGTEAFF

j_gene: TRBJ1-2
d_gene: -
v_gene: TRBV10-3
abundance: few
CDR3nt: TGTGCCATCAGTGAGGGTGGCGAGAGGGCCTATGGCTACACCTTC
CDR3aa: CAISEGGERAYGYTF

j_gene: TRBJ2-7
d_gene: TRBD2
v_gene: TRBV11-3
abundance: once
CDR3nt: TGTGCCAGCAGCTTAGGCCGACTAGCGGGAGTGTACGAGCAGTACTTC
CDR3aa: CASSLGRLAGVYEQYF

j_gene: TRBJ2-5
d_gene: TRBD2
v_gene: TRBV2
abundance: once
CDR3nt: TGTGCCAGCAGTGAATGGAGTAGCGGGGCTCCAGAACAGTACTTC
CDR3aa: CASSEWSSGAPEQYF

j_gene: TRBJ1-3
d_gene: -
v_gene: TRBV25-1
abundance: -
CDR3nt: TGTGCCAGCAGTGGTCAGGGGTGGGACACCATATATTTT
CDR3aa: CASSGQGWDTIYF

j_gene: TRBJ1-2
d_gene: -
v_gene: TRBV29-1
abundance: few
CDR3nt: TGCAGCGTACCGGCAGGCCACCCTAACTATGGCTACACCTTC
CDR3aa: CSVPAGHPNYGYTF

j_gene: TRBJ2-7
d_gene: TRBD1
v_gene: TRBV30
abundance: -
CDR3nt: TGTGCCTGGAACGGACAGGGCACCCACGAGCAGTACTTC
CDR3aa: CAWNGQGTHEQYF

j_gene: TRBJ2-5
d_gene: TRBD2
v_gene: TRBV7-8
abundance: few
CDR3nt: TGTGCCAGCAGCTTAGCCAGCGGGATTAAGACCCAGTACTTC
CDR3aa: CASSLASGIKTQYF

j_gene: TRBJ1-1
d_gene: -
v_gene: TRBV7-9
abundance: once
CDR3nt: TGTGCCAGCAGCCCCGGTGGTGCGACTGAAGCTTTCTTT
CDR3aa: CASSPGGATEAFF

j_gene: TRBJ2-7
d_gene: -
v_gene: TRBV4-2
abundance: -
CDR3nt: TGTGCCAGCAGCCTCACTAGAACCTCCTACGAGCAGTACTTC
CDR3aa: CASSLTRTSYEQYF

j_gene: TRBJ2-7
d_gene: TRBD2
v_gene: TRBV30
abundance: -
CDR3nt: TGTGCCTGGAGTGTTGCTGCTCGCGGGAGCGCCGAGCAGTACTTC
CDR3aa: CAWSVAARGSAEQYF

j_gene: TRBJ1-5
d_gene: -
v_gene: TRBV19
abundance: -
CDR3nt: TGTGCCAGTAGTATCGGGGGTAGGGGCAATCAGCCCCAGCATTTT
CDR3aa: CASSIGGRGNQPQHF